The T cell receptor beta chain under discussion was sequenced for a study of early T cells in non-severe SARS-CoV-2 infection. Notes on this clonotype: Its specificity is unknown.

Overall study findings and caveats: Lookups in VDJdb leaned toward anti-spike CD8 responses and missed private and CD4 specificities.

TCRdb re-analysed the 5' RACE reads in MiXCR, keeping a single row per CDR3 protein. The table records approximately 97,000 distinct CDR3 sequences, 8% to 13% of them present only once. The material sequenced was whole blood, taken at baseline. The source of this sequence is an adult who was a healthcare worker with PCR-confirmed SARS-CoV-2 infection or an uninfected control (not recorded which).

The CDR3 coding sequence is TGTGCCAGCAGCTTAGCCTATATCGAGCCCCAGCATTTT. Translating it yields CASSLAYIEPQHF. The chain couples TRBV7-8 to TRBJ1-5, with D uncertain. The V and J ends lost 0 bases and 8 bases respectively, with 8 bases between them. The CDR3 consists of 13 residues. CDR1 is SGHVS and CDR2 is FQNEAQ in the germline V gene.